The clone carrying this TCR beta chain was counted a few times. CDR1 DFQATT and CDR2 SNEGSKA come from the germline V gene (reference sequence). Trimming cost V 2 bases and J 3 bases; bases outside gene matches: 13. This CDR3 spans 16 amino acids. MiXCR, run by TCRdb on the 5' RACE reads, gives a single entry per CDR3 protein. The table shows about 38,000 distinct CDR3 sequences, with about 8.9% occurring only once. The data belong to a study of chronic HIV infection and antiretroviral therapy. The chain couples TRBV20-1 to TRBJ2-7; 7 nucleotides agree with TRBD2. The material sequenced was peripheral blood. The TCR sequence derives from an adult who had HIV and had not received antiretroviral therapy, or was an uninfected healthy control (not recorded which). The CDR3: CSARRGDGIDDYEQYF. The CDR3 DNA is TGCAGTGCTAGACGGGGGGACGGGATCGACGACTACGAGCAGTACTTC.